The present T cell receptor (beta chain) was sequenced within a study of blood T cell repertoires in COVID-19 (dated by TCRdb to 2018 to 2020). About the investigation overall: Collaborator samples came from the United States, Italy and Spain and covered acute and convalescent phases of COVID-19. The prospective study material was composed of cDNA or gDNA derived from T cells, B-cell-depleted T cells, or PBMCs. Deeply sampled blood TCRbeta repertoires from subjects exposed to, actively infected with, or recovered from COVID-19 were included in the dataset. The repertoires were made available in a free public database intended to serve as a resource for research on the immune response to SARS-CoV-2. Samples came from the ongoing ImmuneRACE study (first 160 participants) plus 1,254 subjects from 6 global collaborators. Nearly every sample came with metadata listing a de-identified subject ID, COVID-19 status, age in years and sex. Where available, HLA class I and class II types were obtained from metadata supplied by the sample provider rather than from assay-based typing. The paper as a whole reports these results and caveats: How much clinical and demographic metadata was included differed by source and by participant, and the metadata was provided uncurated.

On this clone itself: Its antigen remains undetermined. Nothing much larger sits one base from this clone, and base qualities are not available.

Reading the germline V gene gives CDR1 SGHRS and CDR2 YFSETQ. The CDR3, cysteine through phenylalanine, is 16 amino acids long. CDR3 DNA only is kept here, 48 bases in frame from base 1. V was cut back by 2 bases and J by 0 bases, leaving a gap of 9 bases between them. Participants in the prospective study were enrolled through a virtual design, were aged about 18 to 90 years, and lived in about 25 United States geographic areas. In the prospective study, participants were assigned to cohorts based on the clinical history participants reported in a screening survey and a study questionnaire. Each participant in the prospective study had whole blood, serum and a nasopharyngeal or oropharyngeal swab collected by mobile phlebotomists. Prospective study participants could optionally give additional blood draws and questionnaires over an approximately 2-month period. Before DNA extraction, prospective study blood samples were shipped either frozen or at room temperature.

TCRbeta CDR3 regions were amplified from genomic DNA by means of the immunoSEQ Assay, a bias-controlled multiplex PCR. Per the source publication's procedure: Within the assay, amplification of reference gene primers was used to estimate how many nucleated cells each sample contained. To quantify the absolute abundance of each unique TCRbeta CDR3 rearrangement, sequence reads were collapsed and filtered. Productive Simpson clonality was computed per sample as the square root of Simpson's diversity index over productive rearrangements. TCRdb retrieved this table from immuneACCESS and kept in-frame rearrangements only. Not all clones are present; in checked studies, unresolved V genes account for under half, and no reason is known for the remainder. The D gene and trimming were derived from the DNA, and the V and J assignments and clone size from that table. The sample table records over 300,000 clones; around 87% of these occur just once. The top ten hold 0.95% to 1% of the sample.

The sequence came from a woman between 25 and 40 years old with acute COVID-19. Sequencing was carried out using PBMCs or T cells enriched from blood (not recorded which). The sequence links TRBV5-1 to TRBJ2-6, with the identity of the D gene unclear. The CDR3 protein is CASSFFGPSGANVLTF. The DNA sequence is as follows: TGCGCCAGCAGCTTCTTTGGGCCCTCTGGGGCCAACGTCCTGACTTTC.